The rows below give T cell receptor beta chains drawn from one sample of a study of resident and recirculating memory T cells in vitiligo. Method: immunoSEQ multiplex PCR; TCRdb's copy keeps in-frame clones and lacks some. The repertoire holds about 76,000 clones, with under 95% as singletons. Sequencing was carried out using blood. Receptors originate from a male donor with vitiligo. CDR3s include the opening cysteine and the closing phenylalanine or tryptophan. The D gene is left open where the match is weak. The size field is filled for only some rows; it gives once, few, many or a size class.

>-|-|TRBJ2-7|TRBV5-1
TGCGCCAGCAGCTTGATGGGAGGCGAGCAGTACTTC
CASSLMGGEQYF
>-|-|TRBJ1-5|TRBV2
TGTGCCAGCAGGCGGGAGACGGAACAGCCCCAGCATTTT
CASRRETEQPQHF
>-|-|TRBJ2-1|TRBV21-1
TGTGCCAGCAGCACCCCGGACATGACGGGGGGGCAGTTCTTC
CASSTPDMTGGQFF
>-|TRBD2|TRBJ2-4|TRBV5-1
TGCGCCAGCAGTGGCGAGCGGGGGAACATTCAGTACTTC
CASSGERGNIQYF
>once|-|TRBJ1-1|TRBV28
TGTGCCAGCAGTTTAGGTATAGGGGCCATGAACACTGAAGCTTTCTTT
CASSLGIGAMNTEAFF
>-|-|TRBJ2-7|TRBV5-1
TGCGCCAGCAGCAGCAACAGGTACGAGCAGTACTTC
CASSSNRYEQYF
>-|-|TRBJ1-1|TRBV7-9
TGTGCCAGCAGCCCTGACAGATTGGTCACTGAAGCTTTCTTT
CASSPDRLVTEAFF
>-|-|TRBJ1-6|TRBV2
TGTGCCAGCCATACAGTGGGGCGGGATCCCCTCCACTTT
CASHTVGRDPLHF
>-|-|TRBJ2-5|TRBV28
TGTGCCAGCAGTTTTCGCTCTTCCGGGACACGGAGGGAGACCCAGTACTTC
CASSFRSSGTRRETQYF
>-|-|TRBJ2-6|TRBV4-1
TGCGCCAGCAGCCAAGAGGAGGGCTCTGGGGCCAACGTCCTGACTTTC
CASSQEEGSGANVLTF
>-|TRBD1|TRBJ1-2|TRBV18
TGTGCCAGCTCACCGCAAAGCCAATCGGGACAGGGTGTGCACACCTTC
CASSPQSQSGQGVHTF
>-|TRBD2|TRBJ2-2|TRBV28
TGTGCCAGCACGGGGGGGGTAATCGGGGAGCTGTTTTTT
CASTGGVIGELFF